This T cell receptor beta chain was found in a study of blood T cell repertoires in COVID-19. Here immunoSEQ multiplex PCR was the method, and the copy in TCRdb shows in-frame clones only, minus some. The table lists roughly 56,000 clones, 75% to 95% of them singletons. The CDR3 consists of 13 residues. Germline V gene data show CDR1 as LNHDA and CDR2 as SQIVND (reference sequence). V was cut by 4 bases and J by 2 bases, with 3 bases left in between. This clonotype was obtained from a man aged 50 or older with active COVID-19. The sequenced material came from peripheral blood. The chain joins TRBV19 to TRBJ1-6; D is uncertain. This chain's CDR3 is CASSTTYNSPLHF. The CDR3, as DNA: TGTGCCAGTAGTACAACCTATAATTCACCCCTCCACTTT.